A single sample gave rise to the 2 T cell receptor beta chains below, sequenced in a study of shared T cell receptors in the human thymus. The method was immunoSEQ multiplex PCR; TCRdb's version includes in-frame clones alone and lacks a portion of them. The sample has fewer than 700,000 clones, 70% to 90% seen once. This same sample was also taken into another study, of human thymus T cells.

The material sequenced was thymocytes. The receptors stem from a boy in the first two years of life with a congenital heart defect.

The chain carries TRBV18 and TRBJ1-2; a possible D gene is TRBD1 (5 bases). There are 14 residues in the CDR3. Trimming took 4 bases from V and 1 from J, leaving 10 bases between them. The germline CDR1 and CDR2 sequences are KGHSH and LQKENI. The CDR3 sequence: CASSLRQINYGYTF. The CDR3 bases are TGTGCCAGCTCACTTCGACAGATTAACTATGGCTACACCTTC.

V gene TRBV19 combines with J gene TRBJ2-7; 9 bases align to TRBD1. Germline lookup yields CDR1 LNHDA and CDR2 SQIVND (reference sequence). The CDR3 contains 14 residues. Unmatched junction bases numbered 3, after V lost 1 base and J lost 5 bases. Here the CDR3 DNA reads TGTGCCAGTAGTATAGGACAGGGGGGTGACGAGCAGTACTTC. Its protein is CASSIGQGGDEQYF.